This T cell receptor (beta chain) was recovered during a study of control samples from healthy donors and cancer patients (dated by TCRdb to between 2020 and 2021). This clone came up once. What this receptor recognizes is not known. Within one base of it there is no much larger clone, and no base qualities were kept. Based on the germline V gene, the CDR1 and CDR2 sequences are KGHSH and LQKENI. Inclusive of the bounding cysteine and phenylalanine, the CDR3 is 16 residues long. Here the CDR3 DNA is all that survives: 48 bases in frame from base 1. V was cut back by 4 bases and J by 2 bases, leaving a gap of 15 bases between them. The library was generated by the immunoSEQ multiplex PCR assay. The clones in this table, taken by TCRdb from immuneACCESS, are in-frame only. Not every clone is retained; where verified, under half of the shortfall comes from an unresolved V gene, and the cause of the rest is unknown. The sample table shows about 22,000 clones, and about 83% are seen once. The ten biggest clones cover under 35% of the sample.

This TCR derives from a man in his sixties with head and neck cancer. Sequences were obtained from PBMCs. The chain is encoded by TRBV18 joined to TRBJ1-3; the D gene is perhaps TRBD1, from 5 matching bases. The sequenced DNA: TGTGCCAGCTCACTATCCGCGGGGACGGCTGGAAACACCATATATTTT. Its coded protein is CASSLSAGTAGNTIYF. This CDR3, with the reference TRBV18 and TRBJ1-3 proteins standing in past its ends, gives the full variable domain NAGVMQNPRHLVRRRGQEARLRCSPMKGHSHVYWYRQLPEEGLKFMVYLQKENIIDESGMPKERFSAEFPKEGPSILRIQQVVRGDSAAYFCASSLSAGTAGNTIYFGEGSWLTVV.